The sequence of this T cell receptor (beta chain) was determined in a study of naive and memory T cell subsets. General study points: In CD4 and CD8 cells, diversity dropped from naive through EMRA. Naive repertoires, especially CD8, held a few larger clonotypes, possibly memory cells re-expressing CD45RA.

A remark on this clonotype: No antigen is known for it.

Between the trimmed V and J ends, which lost 0 bases and 3 bases, there was a span of 12 bases. The CDR3 covers 15 residues. Germline assignment: CDR1 SGHRS and CDR2 YFSETQ. The beta constant-region primer was an equimolar mix of two oligonucleotides covering TRBC1 and TRBC2. Four rounds of PCR amplified the ligated cDNA using nested alpha and beta constant-region primers plus SP2. TCRdb reanalysed the UMI-ligation and nested PCR reads using MiXCR and keeps one entry per CDR3 protein. The sample carries 150,000 or so distinct CDR3 sequences, roughly 23% recorded once. The receptor comes from a human donor in good health. The chain links TRBV5-1 to TRBJ1-1; D is unclear. What was sequenced was naive CD4+ T cells from blood. The CDR3 bases are TGCGCCAGCAGCTTGGCCATGGCAGCGGACACTGAAGCTTTCTTT. This codes for CASSLAMAADTEAFF.